This entry describes one T cell receptor (beta chain). There is no known antigen for this receptor. Nothing much larger sits one base from this clone, and base qualities are not available. The data were taken from a study of blood T cell repertoires in COVID-19 (dated by TCRdb to the early 2020s). For the study in its entirety: Samples from collaborators originated in the United States, Italy and Spain and spanned both the acute and convalescent phases of COVID-19. The material from the prospective study consisted of cDNA or gDNA derived from T cells, B-cell-depleted T cells, or PBMCs. Subjects who had been exposed to COVID-19, were actively infected with it, or had recovered from it provided the deeply sampled blood TCRbeta repertoires that made up the dataset. A freely available public database, intended as a resource for researchers studying the immune response to SARS-CoV-2, is where the repertoires were released. The samples were drawn from two sources: the first 160 participants of the ongoing ImmuneRACE study, and 1,200 or so subjects contributed by 6 global collaborators. A de-identified subject ID, COVID-19 status, age in years and sex were almost always included in the sample metadata. Where available, HLA class I and class II types were obtained from metadata supplied by the sample provider rather than from assay-based typing.

Whole blood was collected in K2EDTA tubes by collaborating institutions according to the institutions' own protocols. For TCRbeta analysis, collaborator samples were shipped as frozen whole blood, as isolated PBMCs, or as DNA extracted from either sample type. The immunoSEQ Assay, a bias-controlled multiplex PCR, was used to amplify TCRbeta CDR3 regions from genomic DNA. The authors' pipeline ran thus. The number of nucleated cells in each sample was estimated by amplification of reference gene primers within the assay. Sequence reads were collapsed and filtered to measure the absolute abundance of every unique TCRbeta CDR3 rearrangement. For each sample, productive Simpson clonality was calculated by taking the square root of Simpson's diversity index across productive rearrangements. What TCRdb holds here is the immuneACCESS table cut down to in-frame rearrangements. Part of the clones is not present; checked against another copy, under half of the missing clones reflect an unresolved V gene, and the others are unexplained. The DNA was the basis for D and trimming; V, J and clone size are from that table. The sample table holds about 40,000 clones, of which around 87% were seen once. Around 20% of the sample is held by the ten biggest clonotypes.

Summary of the overall study and its limitations: Clinical and demographic metadata were provided uncurated, with the amount varying by source and participant.

The germline V gene (reference sequence) supplies CDR1 MNHNY and CDR2 SVGAGI. Including the terminal cysteine and phenylalanine, the CDR3 comprises 17 residues. Only the CDR3 portion is preserved as DNA: 51 bases, with reading frame beginning at the first base. After removal of 11 bases from V and 1 base from J, the junction retains 12 bases not matched to a gene. This clonotype was obtained from a man between 45 and 60 years old in a cohort sampled during active COVID-19. Material for sequencing was peripheral blood. The chain couples TRBV6-6 to TRBJ1-5; TRBD1 lines up with 12 middle nucleotides. The CDR3 here reads CAGSPGQGAWSNQPQHF. The nucleotide sequence is TGTGCCGGGAGTCCGGGACAGGGGGCTTGGAGCAATCAGCCCCAGCATTTT.